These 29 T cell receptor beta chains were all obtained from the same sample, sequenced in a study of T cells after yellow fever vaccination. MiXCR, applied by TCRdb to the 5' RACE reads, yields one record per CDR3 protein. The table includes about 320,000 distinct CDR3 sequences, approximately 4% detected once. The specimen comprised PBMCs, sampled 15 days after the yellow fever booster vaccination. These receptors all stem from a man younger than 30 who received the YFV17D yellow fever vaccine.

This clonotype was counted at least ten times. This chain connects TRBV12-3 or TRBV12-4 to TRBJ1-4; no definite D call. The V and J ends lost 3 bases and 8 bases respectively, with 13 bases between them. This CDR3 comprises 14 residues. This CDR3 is CASSFVGVGEKLFF. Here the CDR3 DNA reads TGTGCCAGCAGTTTTGTTGGGGTTGGAGAAAAACTGTTTTTT.

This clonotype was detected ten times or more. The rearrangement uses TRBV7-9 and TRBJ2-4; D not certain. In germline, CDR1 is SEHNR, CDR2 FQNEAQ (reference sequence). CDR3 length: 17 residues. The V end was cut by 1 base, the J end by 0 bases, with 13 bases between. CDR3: CASSLETSTIAKNIQYF. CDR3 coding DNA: TGTGCCAGCAGCTTAGAAACCTCCACAATAGCCAAAAACATTCAGTACTTC.

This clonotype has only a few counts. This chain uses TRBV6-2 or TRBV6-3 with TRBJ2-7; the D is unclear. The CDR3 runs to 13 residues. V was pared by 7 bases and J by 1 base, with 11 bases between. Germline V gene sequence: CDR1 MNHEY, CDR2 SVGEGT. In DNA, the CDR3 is TGTGCCAGCACCCCCCCGGAATCCTACGAGCAGTACTTC. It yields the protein CASTPPESYEQYF.

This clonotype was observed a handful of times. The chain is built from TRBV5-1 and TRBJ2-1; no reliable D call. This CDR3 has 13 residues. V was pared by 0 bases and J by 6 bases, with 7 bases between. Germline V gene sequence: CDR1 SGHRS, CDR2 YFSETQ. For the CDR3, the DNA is TGCGCCAGCAGCTTGGAAAACAGCAATGAGCAGTTCTTC. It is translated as CASSLENSNEQFF.

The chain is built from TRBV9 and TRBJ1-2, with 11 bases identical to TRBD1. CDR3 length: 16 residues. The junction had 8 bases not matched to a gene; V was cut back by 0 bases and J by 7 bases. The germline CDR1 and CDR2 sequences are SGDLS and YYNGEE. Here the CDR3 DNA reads TGTGCCAGCAGCGTAGAGATTGGGGACAGGGGGATTGGCTACACCTTC. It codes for CASSVEIGDRGIGYTF.

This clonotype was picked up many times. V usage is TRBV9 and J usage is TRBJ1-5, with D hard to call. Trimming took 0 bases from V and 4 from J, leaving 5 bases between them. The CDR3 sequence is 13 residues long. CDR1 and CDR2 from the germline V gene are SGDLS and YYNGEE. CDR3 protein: CASSVDGNQPQHF. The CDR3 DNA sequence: TGTGCCAGCAGCGTAGACGGGAATCAGCCCCAGCATTTT.

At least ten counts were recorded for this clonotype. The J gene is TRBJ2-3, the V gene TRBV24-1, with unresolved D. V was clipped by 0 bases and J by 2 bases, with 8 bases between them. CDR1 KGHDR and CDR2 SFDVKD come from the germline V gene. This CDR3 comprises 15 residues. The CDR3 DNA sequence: TGTGCCACCAGTGATTTGGGGCCTGACACAGATACGCAGTATTTT. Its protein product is CATSDLGPDTDTQYF.

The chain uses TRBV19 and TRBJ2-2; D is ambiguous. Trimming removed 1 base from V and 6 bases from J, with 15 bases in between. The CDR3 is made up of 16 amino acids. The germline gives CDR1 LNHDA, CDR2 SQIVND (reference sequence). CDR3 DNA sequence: TGTGCCAGTAGTATAGTAGTGTCAAGTCTGGCCGGGGAGCTGTTTTTT. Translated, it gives CASSIVVSSLAGELFF.

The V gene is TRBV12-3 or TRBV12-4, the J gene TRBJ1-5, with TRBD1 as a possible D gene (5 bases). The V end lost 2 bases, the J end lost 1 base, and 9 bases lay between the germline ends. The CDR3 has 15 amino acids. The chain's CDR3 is CASSLNGASNQPQHF. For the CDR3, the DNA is TGTGCCAGCAGTTTAAACGGGGCAAGCAATCAGCCCCAGCATTTT.

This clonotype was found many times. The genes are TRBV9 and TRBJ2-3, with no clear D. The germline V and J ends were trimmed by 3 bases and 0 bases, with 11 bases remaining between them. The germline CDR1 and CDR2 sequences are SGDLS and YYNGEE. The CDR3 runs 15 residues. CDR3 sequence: CASSAATRSTDTQYF. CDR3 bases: TGTGCCAGCAGCGCCGCGACAAGAAGCACAGATACGCAGTATTTT.

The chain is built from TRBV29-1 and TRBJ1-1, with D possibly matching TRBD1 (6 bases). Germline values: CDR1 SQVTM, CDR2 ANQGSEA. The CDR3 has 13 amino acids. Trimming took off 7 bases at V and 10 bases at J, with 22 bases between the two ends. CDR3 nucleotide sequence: TGCAGCGATACCCCGGGGGGCCCGCGGGGAGCTTTCTTT. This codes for CSDTPGGPRGAFF.

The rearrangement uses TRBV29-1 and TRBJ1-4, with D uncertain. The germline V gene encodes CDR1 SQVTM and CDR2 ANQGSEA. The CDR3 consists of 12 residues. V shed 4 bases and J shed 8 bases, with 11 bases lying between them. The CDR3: CSVGSGREKLFF. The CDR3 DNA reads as TGCAGCGTTGGGAGCGGTAGGGAAAAACTGTTTTTT.

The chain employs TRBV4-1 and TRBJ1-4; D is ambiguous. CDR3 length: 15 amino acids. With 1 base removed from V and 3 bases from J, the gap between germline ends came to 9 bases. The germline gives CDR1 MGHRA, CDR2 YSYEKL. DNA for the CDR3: TGCGCCAGCAGCCAAGGATACGGATCTAATGAAAAACTGTTTTTT. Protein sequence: CASSQGYGSNEKLFF.

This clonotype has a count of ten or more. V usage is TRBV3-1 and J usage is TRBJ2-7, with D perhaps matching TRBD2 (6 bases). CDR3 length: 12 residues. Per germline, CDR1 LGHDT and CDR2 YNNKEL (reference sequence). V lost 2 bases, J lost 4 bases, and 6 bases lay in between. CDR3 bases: TGTGCCAGCAGCCAAAGCGGGTACGAGCAGTACGTC. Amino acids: CASSQSGYEQYV.

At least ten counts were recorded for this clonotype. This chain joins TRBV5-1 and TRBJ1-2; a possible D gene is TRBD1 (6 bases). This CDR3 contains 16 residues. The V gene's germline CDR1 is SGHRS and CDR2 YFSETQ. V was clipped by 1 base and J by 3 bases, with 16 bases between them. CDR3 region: CASSLILGGADYGYTF. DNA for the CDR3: TGCGCCAGCAGCTTGATTTTGGGGGGCGCCGACTATGGCTACACCTTC.

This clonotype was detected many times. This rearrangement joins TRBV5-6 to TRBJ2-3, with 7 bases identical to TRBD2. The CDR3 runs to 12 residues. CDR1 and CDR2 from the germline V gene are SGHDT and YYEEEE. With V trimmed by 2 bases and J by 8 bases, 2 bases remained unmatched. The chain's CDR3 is CASSLREGTQYF. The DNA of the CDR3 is TGTGCCAGCAGCTTAAGGGAGGGTACGCAGTATTTT. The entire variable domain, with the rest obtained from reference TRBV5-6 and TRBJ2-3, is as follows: DAGVTQSPTHLIKTRGQQVTLRCSPKSGHDTVSWYQQALGQGPQFIFQYYEEEERQRGNFPDRFSGHQFPNYSSELNVNALLLGDSALYLCASSLREGTQYFGPGTRLTVL.

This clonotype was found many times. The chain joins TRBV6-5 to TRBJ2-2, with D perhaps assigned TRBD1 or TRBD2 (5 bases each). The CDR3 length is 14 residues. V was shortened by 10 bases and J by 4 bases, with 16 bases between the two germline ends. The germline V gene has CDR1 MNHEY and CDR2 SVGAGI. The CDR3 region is CATGDLLITGELFF. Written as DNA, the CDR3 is TGTGCCACCGGGGACCTCCTTATCACCGGGGAGCTGTTTTTT.

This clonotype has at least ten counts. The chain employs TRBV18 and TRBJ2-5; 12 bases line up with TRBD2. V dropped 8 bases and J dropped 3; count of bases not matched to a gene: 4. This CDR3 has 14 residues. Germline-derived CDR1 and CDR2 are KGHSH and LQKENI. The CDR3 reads CASSPSGGEETQYF. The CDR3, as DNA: TGTGCCAGCAGTCCTAGCGGGGGGGAAGAGACCCAGTACTTC.

The CDR3 DNA sequence: TGTGCCAGCAGTTTGTGGGCCTCCCGAGGAGATACGCAGTATTTT. Protein: CASSLWASRGDTQYF. V and J are TRBV12-3 or TRBV12-4 and TRBJ2-3, with no clear D. The ends were cut back, 3 bases at V and 5 bases at J, with 15 bases in the middle. The CDR3 covers 15 residues.

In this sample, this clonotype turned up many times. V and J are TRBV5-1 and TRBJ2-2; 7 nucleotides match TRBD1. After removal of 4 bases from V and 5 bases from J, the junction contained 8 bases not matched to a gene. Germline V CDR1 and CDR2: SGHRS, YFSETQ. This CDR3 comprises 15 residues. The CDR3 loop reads CASSPMTGSTGELFF. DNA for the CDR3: TGCGCCAGCAGCCCAATGACAGGGTCGACCGGGGAGCTGTTTTTT.

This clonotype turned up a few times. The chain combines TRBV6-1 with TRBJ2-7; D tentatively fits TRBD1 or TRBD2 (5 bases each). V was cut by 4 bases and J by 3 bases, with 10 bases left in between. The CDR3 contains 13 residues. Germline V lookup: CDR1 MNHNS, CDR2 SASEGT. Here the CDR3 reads CASSVGTHYEQYF. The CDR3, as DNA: TGTGCCAGCAGTGTGGGGACCCACTACGAGCAGTACTTC.

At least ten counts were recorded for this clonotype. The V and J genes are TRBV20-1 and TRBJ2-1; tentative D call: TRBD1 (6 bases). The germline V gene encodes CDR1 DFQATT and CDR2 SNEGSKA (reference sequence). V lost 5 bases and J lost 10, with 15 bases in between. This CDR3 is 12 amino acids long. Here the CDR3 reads CSADTGYPEQFF. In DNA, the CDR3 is TGCAGTGCTGACACAGGGTACCCCGAGCAGTTCTTC.

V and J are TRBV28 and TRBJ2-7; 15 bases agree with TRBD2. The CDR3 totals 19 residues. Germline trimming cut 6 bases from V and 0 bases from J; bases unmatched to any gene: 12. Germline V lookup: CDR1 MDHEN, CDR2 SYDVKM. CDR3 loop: CASRPTGLAGGDSSYEQYV. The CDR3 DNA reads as TGTGCCAGCAGACCAACGGGACTAGCGGGGGGCGATAGCTCCTACGAGCAGTACGTC.

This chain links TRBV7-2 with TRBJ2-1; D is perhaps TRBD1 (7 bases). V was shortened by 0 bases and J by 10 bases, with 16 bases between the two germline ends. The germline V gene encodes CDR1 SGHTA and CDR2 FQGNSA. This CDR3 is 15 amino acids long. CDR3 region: CASSLALGGGEEQFF. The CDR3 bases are TGTGCCAGCAGCTTAGCCCTAGGAGGGGGCGAAGAGCAGTTCTTC. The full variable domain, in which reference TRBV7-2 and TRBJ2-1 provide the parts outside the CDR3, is GAGVSQSPSNKVTEKGKDVELRCDPISGHTALYWYRQSLGQGLEFLIYFQGNSAPDKSGLPSDRFSAERTGGSVSTLTIQRTQQEDSAVYLCASSLALGGGEEQFFGPGTRLTVL.

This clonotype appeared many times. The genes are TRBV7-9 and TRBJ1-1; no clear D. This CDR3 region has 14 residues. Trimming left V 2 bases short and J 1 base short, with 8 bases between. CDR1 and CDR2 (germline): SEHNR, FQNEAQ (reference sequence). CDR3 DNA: TGTGCCAGCAGCTTAACAGACAAGAACACTGAAGCTTTCTTT. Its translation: CASSLTDKNTEAFF.

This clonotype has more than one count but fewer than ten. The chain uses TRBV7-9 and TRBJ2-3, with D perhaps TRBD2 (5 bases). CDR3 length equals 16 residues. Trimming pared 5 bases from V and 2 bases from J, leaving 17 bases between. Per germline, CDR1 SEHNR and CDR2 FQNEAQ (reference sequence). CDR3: CASSPWERPATDTQYF. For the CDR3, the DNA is TGTGCCAGCAGCCCATGGGAGAGGCCAGCCACAGATACGCAGTATTTT.

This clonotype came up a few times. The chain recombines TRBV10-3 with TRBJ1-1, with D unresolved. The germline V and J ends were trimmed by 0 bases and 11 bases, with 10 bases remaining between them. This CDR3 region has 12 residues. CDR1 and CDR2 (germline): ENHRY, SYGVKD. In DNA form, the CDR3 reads TGTGCCATCAGTGAGTCGAGGTTCAAGGCTTTCTTT. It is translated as CAISESRFKAFF.

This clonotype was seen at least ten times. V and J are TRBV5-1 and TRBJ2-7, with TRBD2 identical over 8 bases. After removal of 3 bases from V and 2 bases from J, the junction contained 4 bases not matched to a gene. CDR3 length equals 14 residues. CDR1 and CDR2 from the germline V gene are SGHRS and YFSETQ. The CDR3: CASSSGGGTYEQYF. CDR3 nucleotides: TGCGCCAGCAGCTCCGGCGGGGGGACCTACGAGCAGTACTTC.

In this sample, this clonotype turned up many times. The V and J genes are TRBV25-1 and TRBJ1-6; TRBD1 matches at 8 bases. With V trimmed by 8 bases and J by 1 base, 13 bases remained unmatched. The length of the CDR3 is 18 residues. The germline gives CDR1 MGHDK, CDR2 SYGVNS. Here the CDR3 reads CASAQTGTGLSYNSPLHF. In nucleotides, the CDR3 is TGTGCCAGCGCCCAAACCGGGACAGGCTTGTCCTATAATTCACCCCTCCACTTT.